This T cell receptor (beta chain) was captured by sequencing in a study of CD8 T cells in ankylosing spondylitis. A note on this clonotype: Its antigen is as yet unknown.

By quantitative 5'-RACE with molecular barcodes, the TCR beta libraries were made. MiXCR was run by TCRdb on the 5' RACE reads, yielding one entry per CDR3 protein. The sample lists 150,000 to 200,000 distinct CDR3 sequences, approximately 20% seen once, with about 8% in the top ten. General study points: Blood of patients with ankylosing spondylitis appeared to be characterized by a TCR beta motif of eight or nine highly homologous variants.

V was pared by 6 bases and J by 3 bases, with 11 bases of the junction left unmatched. In germline, CDR1 is DFQATT, CDR2 SNEGSKA (reference sequence). This CDR3 spans 16 amino acids. The genes are TRBV20-1 and TRBJ1-2; 12 nucleotides match TRBD1. Sequenced material: blood, either unsorted or a sorted T cell fraction (not recorded which). This receptor was obtained from a male donor with ankylosing spondylitis or in good health (not recorded which). CDR3 bases: TGCAGTGCCATGGGACAGGGGGCGGTCTTAGACTATGGCTACACCTTC. The encoded protein is CSAMGQGAVLDYGYTF.